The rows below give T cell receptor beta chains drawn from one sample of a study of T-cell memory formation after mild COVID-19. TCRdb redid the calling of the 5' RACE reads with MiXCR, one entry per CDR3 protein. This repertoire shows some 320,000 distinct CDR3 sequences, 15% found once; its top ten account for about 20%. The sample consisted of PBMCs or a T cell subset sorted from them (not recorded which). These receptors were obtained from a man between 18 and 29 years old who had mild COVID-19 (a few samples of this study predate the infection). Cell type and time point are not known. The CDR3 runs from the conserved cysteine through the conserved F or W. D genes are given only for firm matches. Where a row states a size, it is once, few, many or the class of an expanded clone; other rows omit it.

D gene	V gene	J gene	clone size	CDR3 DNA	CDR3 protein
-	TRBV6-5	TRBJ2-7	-	TGTGCCAGCAGTTACTCGATAGACGCAGGGGCCCCCTACGAGCAGTACTTC	CASSYSIDAGAPYEQYF
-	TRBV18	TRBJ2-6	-	TGTGCCAGCTCACCACAGGGAACGTACTCTGGGGCCAACGTCCTGACTTTC	CASSPQGTYSGANVLTF
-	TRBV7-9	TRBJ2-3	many	TGTGCCAGCAGCCCCCAGACGCAGTTACTCACAGATACGCAGTATTTT	CASSPQTQLLTDTQYF
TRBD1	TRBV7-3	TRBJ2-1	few	TGTGCCAGCAGCCCCCGGGGACAGGGGTTTTTTGACAATGAGCAGTTCTTC	CASSPRGQGFFDNEQFF
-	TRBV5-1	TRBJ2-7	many	TGCGCCAGCAGCGAAACAAGCTACGAGCAGTACTTC	CASSETSYEQYF
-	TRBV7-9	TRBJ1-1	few	TGTGCCAGCAGCCGGTACACTGAAGCTTTCTTT	CASSRYTEAFF
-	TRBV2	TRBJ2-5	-	TGTGCCAGCAGTCCGTCACAGGTCCAAGAGACCCAGTACTTC	CASSPSQVQETQYF
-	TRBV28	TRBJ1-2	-	TGTGCCAGCAGTTTCTCGGGCAGTCCGGGAGGCTACACCTTC	CASSFSGSPGGYTF
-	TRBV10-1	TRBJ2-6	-	TGCGCCAGCAGTGAAGGGGAGCCTGGGGCCAACGTCCTGACTTTC	CASSEGEPGANVLTF
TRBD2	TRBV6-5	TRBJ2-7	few	TGTGCCAGCAGTTCTGAGACTAGCGGGGCCTACGAGCAGTACTTC	CASSSETSGAYEQYF
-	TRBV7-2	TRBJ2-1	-	TGTGCCAGCAGCTTAGCACTGCTCAATGAGCAGTTCTTC	CASSLALLNEQFF
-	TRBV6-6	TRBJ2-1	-	TGTGCCAGCGATACCGGGAGCTCCTACAATGAGCAGTTCTTC	CASDTGSSYNEQFF
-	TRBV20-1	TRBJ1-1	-	TGCAGTGCTAGTGAGGGCCCCCCGAACACTGAAGCTTTCTTT	CSASEGPPNTEAFF
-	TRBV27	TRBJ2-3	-	TGTGCCAGCAGTCCCCGACAGGGACTTAGCACAGATACGCAGTATTTT	CASSPRQGLSTDTQYF
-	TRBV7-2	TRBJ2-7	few	TGTGCCAGCAGCTTAGCCCGGCAAGGCTTTGAGTACTTC	CASSLARQGFEYF
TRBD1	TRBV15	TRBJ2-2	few	TGTGCCACCAGCACAAGGGGGCTCACCGGGGAGCTGTTTTTT	CATSTRGLTGELFF
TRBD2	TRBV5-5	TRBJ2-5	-	TGTGCCAGCAGCCGTCCCGGGGGGAGCCAAGAGACCCAGTACTTC	CASSRPGGSQETQYF
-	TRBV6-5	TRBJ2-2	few	TGTGCCAGCAGTTACGGGGCAGGGGTCGGGGAGCTGTTTTTT	CASSYGAGVGELFF
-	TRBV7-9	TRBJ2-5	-	TGTGCCAGCAGCTTAGGGAGGGCCCCCGGAGAGACCCAGTACTTC	CASSLGRAPGETQYF
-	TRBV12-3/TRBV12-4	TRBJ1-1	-	TGTGCCAGCTGGGGTCCAGACATCAGGGAGGCGAACACTGAAGCTTTCTTT	CASWGPDIREANTEAFF
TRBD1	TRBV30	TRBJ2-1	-	TGTGCCTGGAGTGGACAGGGGGAGAGAGGTTACAATGAGCAGTTCTTC	CAWSGQGERGYNEQFF
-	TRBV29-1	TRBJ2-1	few	TGCAGCACGGGCGCAAGCTCCTACAATGAGCAGTTCTTC	CSTGASSYNEQFF
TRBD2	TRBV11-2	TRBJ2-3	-	TGTGCCAGCAGCATACTAGCGGGGGGGGGCGCAGATACGCAGTATTTT	CASSILAGGGADTQYF
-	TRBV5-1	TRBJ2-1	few	TGCGCCAGCAGCTTCGTTTCTGGAAACAATGAGCAGTTCTTC	CASSFVSGNNEQFF
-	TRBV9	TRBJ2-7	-	TGTGCCAGCAGCGTAGCTACTAGCTTCCCCTACGAGCAGTACTTC	CASSVATSFPYEQYF
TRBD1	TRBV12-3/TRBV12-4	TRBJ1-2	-	TGTGCCAGCAGCCCCGGACAGGATCGCTATGGCTACACCTTC	CASSPGQDRYGYTF
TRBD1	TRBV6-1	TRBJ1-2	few	TGTGCCAGCAGTGAAGCAGGGGGCCTCGTCGGCTACACCTTC	CASSEAGGLVGYTF
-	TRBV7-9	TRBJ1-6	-	TGTGCCAGCAGCTCCACGGGGGGCCCGAATTCACCCCTCCACTTT	CASSSTGGPNSPLHF
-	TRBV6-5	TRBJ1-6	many	TGTGCCAGCAGCCGAAGCGGTTCCGGTAATTCACCCCTCCACTTT	CASSRSGSGNSPLHF
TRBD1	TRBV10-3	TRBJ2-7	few	TGTGCCATCAGTGCCGCGACAGGGTACTACGAGCAGTACTTC	CAISAATGYYEQYF
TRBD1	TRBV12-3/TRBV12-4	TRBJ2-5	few	TGTGCCAGCAGTTTAGTAGTCCGGGACAGGGGGCCTCAAGAGACCCAGTACTTC	CASSLVVRDRGPQETQYF
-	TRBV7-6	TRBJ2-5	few	TGTGCCAGCAGCTCCACTGGGGGGTTCCAGTACTTC	CASSSTGGFQYF
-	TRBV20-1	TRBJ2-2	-	TGCAGTGCTAGCCGGCAGGACACCGGGGAGCTGTTTTTT	CSASRQDTGELFF
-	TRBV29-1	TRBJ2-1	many	TGCAGCGTTGATTGGCAGGGGAGTAATTACAATGAGCAGTTCTTC	CSVDWQGSNYNEQFF
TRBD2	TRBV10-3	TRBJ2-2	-	TGTGCCATCACGGGGGGTAACGCCGGGGGGCTGTTTTTT	CAITGGNAGGLFF
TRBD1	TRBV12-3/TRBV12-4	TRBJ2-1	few	TGTGCCAGCAGGCCGGACAGGGGCCCGAATGAGCAGTTCTTC	CASRPDRGPNEQFF
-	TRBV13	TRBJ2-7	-	TGTGCCAGCAGCTTAATTAGCGGATACTACGAGCAGTACTTC	CASSLISGYYEQYF
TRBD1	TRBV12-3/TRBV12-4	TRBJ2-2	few	TGTGCCAGCAGGATGACGACAGGGGGCCCCGGGGAGCTGTTTTTT	CASRMTTGGPGELFF
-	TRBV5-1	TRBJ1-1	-	TGCGCCAGCAGCAAAGGCGCCGGAAACACTGAAGCTTTCTTT	CASSKGAGNTEAFF
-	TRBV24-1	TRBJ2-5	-	TGTGCCACCAGTGATCCGGGGACTGCAAAGTACTTC	CATSDPGTAKYF
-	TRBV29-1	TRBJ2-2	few	TGCAGCGTCCACGACCCGAACACCGGGGAGCTGTTTTTT	CSVHDPNTGELFF
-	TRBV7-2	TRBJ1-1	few	TGTGCCAGCAGCCGAACCCCAGGGGCGGGCACTGAAGCTTTCTTT	CASSRTPGAGTEAFF
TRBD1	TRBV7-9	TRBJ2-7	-	TGTGCCAGCAGCTTACGCTTTGGGACAGGGCGTCCTGAGCAGTACTTC	CASSLRFGTGRPEQYF
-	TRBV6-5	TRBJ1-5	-	TGTGCCAGCAGTTACCGACAAGGTAATCAGCCCCAGCATTTT	CASSYRQGNQPQHF
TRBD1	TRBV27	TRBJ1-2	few	TGTGCCAGCAGTGTGGGGACAGGTCCCCTCTATGGCTACACCTTC	CASSVGTGPLYGYTF
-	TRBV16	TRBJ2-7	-	TGTGCCAGCAGCCAAGGGACCCACTACGAGCAGTACTTC	CASSQGTHYEQYF
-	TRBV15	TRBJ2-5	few	TGTGCCACCAGCAGAGATATGGTTGAGACCCAGTACTTC	CATSRDMVETQYF
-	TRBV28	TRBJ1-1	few	TGTGCCAGCAGCCGGCGAGGGGCTCTGAACACTGAAGCTTTCTTT	CASSRRGALNTEAFF
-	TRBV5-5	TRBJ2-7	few	TGTGCCAGCAGCTTGGGACCGGGACGACGATCCTACGAGCAGTACTTC	CASSLGPGRRSYEQYF
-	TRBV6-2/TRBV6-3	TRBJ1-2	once	TGTGCCAGCAGCCAAACAGGGTTCGGAGATGGCTACACCTTC	CASSQTGFGDGYTF
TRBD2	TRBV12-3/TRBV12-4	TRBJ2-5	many	TGTGCCAGCAGCACTAGCGGATTTCAAGAGACCCAGTACTTC	CASSTSGFQETQYF
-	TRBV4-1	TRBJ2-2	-	TGCGCCAGCAGCCGAGATTATATGGGGTTGGGCGGGGAGCTGTTTTTT	CASSRDYMGLGGELFF
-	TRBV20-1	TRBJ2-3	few	TGCAGTGTGAGCACAGATACGCAGTATTTT	CSVSTDTQYF